The 16 T cell receptor beta chains below come from one sample, sequenced in a study of CD4 T cells in relation to SARS-CoV-2 and coronaviruses. Unexposed donor CD4+ T cells date from about 2010-2019, before the COVID-19 pandemic. CD4+ T cells were isolated from the cells after roughly 11 days of culture. Sequencing was performed with immunoSEQ multiplex PCR; in TCRdb, only in-frame clones are kept and a portion is missing. The table lists about 22,000 clones, just under 70% of them singletons. Their antigens are not known. The specimen sequenced was CD4+ T cells from PBMCs, cultured in vitro. These receptors were taken from a human donor in good health.

Concerning this clone: Distinct nucleotide sequences in the sample also encode this CDR3. The chain employs TRBV7-9 and TRBJ1-2; no firm D call. Trimming removed 6 bases at V and 4 bases at J, with 6 bases between. CDR1 and CDR2 (germline): SEHNR, FQNEAQ (reference sequence). CDR3 length equals 11 residues. CDR3 sequence (DNA): TGTGCCAGCAGTAGGGCCTATGGCTACACCTTC. Amino acids: CASSRAYGYTF.

V usage is TRBV19 and J usage is TRBJ1-1; D gene unclear. The CDR3 has 14 amino acids. Looked up from germline, CDR1 is LNHDA and CDR2 is SQIVND (reference sequence). V lost 4 bases and J 1 base, leaving 10 bases between the germline ends. The CDR3: CASSTRTGNTEAFF. CDR3 coding DNA: TGTGCCAGTAGTACCAGGACGGGGAACACTGAAGCTTTCTTT.

This chain joins TRBV29-1 and TRBJ2-3; no clear D gene. The germline CDR1 and CDR2 sequences are SQVTM and ANQGSEA. The V end lost 5 bases, the J end lost 7 bases, and 7 bases lay between the germline ends. The CDR3 has 10 residues. The CDR3 loop is CSVLEYTQYF. CDR3 bases: TGCAGCGTTTTGGAGTATACGCAGTATTTT.

This clone was seen a handful of times. V is TRBV28 and J is TRBJ2-7; the match to TRBD2 covers 8 bases. Trimming removed 5 bases from V and 6 bases from J; junction bases left unmatched: 12. Germline V gene sequence: CDR1 MDHEN, CDR2 SYDVKM. The CDR3 is 15 amino acids. This CDR3 is CASSSSSGSPGEQYF. The CDR3 nucleotides read TGTGCCAGCAGTAGCTCGAGCGGGAGTCCTGGCGAGCAGTACTTC.

This sequence joins TRBV6-2 or TRBV6-3 and TRBJ1-5; possibly TRBD1 for D (5 bases). Germline loops: CDR1 MNHEY, CDR2 SVGEGT. The V end lost 2 bases, the J end lost 6 bases, and 14 bases lay between the germline ends. The CDR3 totals 15 residues. CDR3 region: CASSYTKPGSQPQHF. CDR3 bases: TGTGCCAGCAGTTACACTAAACCAGGGAGTCAGCCCCAGCATTTT.

This clone was detected only a few times. The rearrangement links TRBV12-3 or TRBV12-4 to TRBJ2-2; D may be TRBD1 or TRBD2 (5 bases each). The CDR3 extends over 13 amino acids. The V gene lost 2 bases and the J gene lost 8 bases, with 9 bases spanning the gap. The CDR3 DNA sequence: TGTGCCAGCAGTTTACGGGACGGTGGGGAGCTGTTTTTT. Encoded protein: CASSLRDGGELFF.

The chain joins TRBV5-6 to TRBJ2-5; D is uncertain. Deletions cut 4 bases from V and 9 bases from J, with 16 bases between. There are 13 residues in the CDR3. Germline CDR1 reads SGHDT; CDR2 reads YYEEEE. This CDR3 is CASSPNYKKAQYF. For the CDR3, the DNA is TGTGCCAGCAGCCCGAACTACAAGAAGGCCCAGTACTTC.

The chain couples TRBV12-5 to TRBJ1-2; 7 bases are a match to TRBD1. CDR1 and CDR2 from the germline V gene are LGHNT and FRNRAP. The CDR3 length is 13 residues. V shed 0 bases, J shed 8 bases, and the junction held 3 bases outside the gene matches. CDR3 DNA sequence: TGTGCTAGTGGTTTGGTACCAGGGGGAGGCTACACCTTC. Translating gives CASGLVPGGGYTF.

This chain uses TRBV12-3 or TRBV12-4 with TRBJ2-7; no clear D gene. With 6 bases removed from V and 4 bases from J, the gap between germline ends came to 13 bases. The CDR3 contains 13 residues. CDR3 sequence reads: CASRTPGVYEQYF. For the CDR3, the DNA is TGTGCCAGCAGAACCCCTGGGGTATACGAGCAGTACTTC.

CDR3 sequence: CASSSLDGYEQYF. The CDR3 bases are TGCGCCAGCAGCTCCTTAGATGGCTACGAGCAGTACTTC. The rearrangement links TRBV5-1 to TRBJ2-7; no definite D call. This CDR3 contains 13 residues. V shed 3 bases and J shed 3 bases, with 10 bases lying between them. From germline, CDR1 is SGHRS and CDR2 YFSETQ.

The chain recombines TRBV7-8 with TRBJ2-5; D uncertain. With 1 base removed from V and 1 base from J, the gap between germline ends came to 7 bases. Germline V gives CDR1 SGHVS, CDR2 FQNEAQ. The CDR3 totals 14 residues. This CDR3 is CASSLVVIQETQYF. The CDR3 region has the DNA TGTGCCAGCAGCTTAGTCGTTATCCAAGAGACCCAGTACTTC.

V is TRBV6-5 and J is TRBJ1-2; TRBD1 aligns across 7 bases. The CDR3 covers 15 residues. CDR1 is MNHEY, CDR2 SVGAGI, per germline. Trimming at V came to 6 bases and at J to 5 bases, leaving 12 bases not matched to a gene. CDR3 coding DNA: TGTGCCAGCAGCCCAGGGGGGGCGGTGAGGTATGGCTACACCTTC. Translated, it gives CASSPGGAVRYGYTF.

This clone came up a few times. The J gene is TRBJ2-7, the V gene TRBV13; tentative D call: TRBD2 (7 bases). CDR1 PRHDT and CDR2 FYEKMQ come from the germline V gene (reference sequence). V was cut by 4 bases and J by 6 bases, with 19 bases left in between. The CDR3 runs 15 residues. The CDR3 sequence is CASSSYRERDSEQYF. The DNA of the CDR3 is TGTGCCAGCAGCTCATACAGGGAGCGGGATTCCGAGCAGTACTTC.

V is TRBV19 and J is TRBJ2-3, with 7 positions matching TRBD1. Germline V CDR1 and CDR2: LNHDA, SQIVND (reference sequence). Losses at the gene ends were 3 bases for V and 1 base for J; bases not matched to a gene: 4. CDR3 length: 15 residues. The CDR3 region is CASSIQGDGTDTQYF. Here the CDR3 DNA reads TGTGCCAGTAGTATCCAGGGGGACGGCACAGATACGCAGTATTTT.

V gene TRBV5-1 combines with J gene TRBJ2-5; 7 nucleotides match TRBD1. Looked up from germline, CDR1 is SGHRS and CDR2 is YFSETQ. V trimming: 0 bases; J trimming: 2 bases; junction bases outside the gene matches: 4. This CDR3 is built from 15 residues. CDR3 bases: TGCGCCAGCAGCTTGGGGGGACAGAAACAAGAGACCCAGTACTTC. This encodes CASSLGGQKQETQYF.

The V gene is TRBV23-1, the J gene TRBJ1-1; no reliable D call. TRBV23-1 counts as an open reading frame of uncertain function. The CDR3 extends over 14 amino acids. The germline V and J ends were trimmed by 3 bases and 1 base, with 9 bases remaining between them. The CDR3 sequence: CASSHRTENTEAFF. As DNA, the CDR3 is TGCGCCAGCAGTCACCGGACCGAGAACACTGAAGCTTTCTTT.